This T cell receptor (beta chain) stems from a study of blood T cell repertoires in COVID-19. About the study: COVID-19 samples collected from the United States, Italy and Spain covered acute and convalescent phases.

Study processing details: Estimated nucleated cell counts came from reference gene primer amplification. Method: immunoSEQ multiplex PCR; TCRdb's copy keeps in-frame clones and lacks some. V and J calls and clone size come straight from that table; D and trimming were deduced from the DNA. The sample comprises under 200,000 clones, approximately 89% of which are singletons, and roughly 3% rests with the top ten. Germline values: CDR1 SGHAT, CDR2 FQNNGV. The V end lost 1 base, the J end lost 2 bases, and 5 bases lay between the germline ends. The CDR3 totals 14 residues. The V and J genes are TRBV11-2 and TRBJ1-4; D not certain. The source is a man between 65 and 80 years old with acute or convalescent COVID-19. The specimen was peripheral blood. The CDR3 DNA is TGTGCCAGCAGCTTAGGGCGGACTAATGAAAAACTGTTTTTT. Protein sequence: CASSLGRTNEKLFF. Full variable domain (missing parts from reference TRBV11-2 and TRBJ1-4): EAGVAQSPRYKIIEKRQSVAFWCNPISGHATLYWYQQILGQGPKLLIQFQNNGVVDDSQLPKDRFSAERLKGVDSTLKIQPAKLEDSAVYLCASSLGRTNEKLFFGSGTQLSVL.